This TCR beta chain was sequenced in a study of pediatric ulcerative colitis. CDR1 and CDR2 (germline): SGHTA, FQGNSA. CDR3 size: 13 residues. V was trimmed by 2 bases and J by 3 bases, leaving 8 bases between them. The data were produced by immunoSEQ multiplex PCR, yet TCRdb's version contains in-frame clones alone and is incomplete. Found here are 35,000 or so clones, approximately 73% of them singletons; the top ten hold 0.7% to 0.95%. This clone was counted only a few times. During colonoscopy, one to two rectal pinch biopsies were collected. The V gene is TRBV7-2, the J gene TRBJ2-7; possibly TRBD2 for D (6 bases). The sequencing input was gut tissue. The receptor's source is a boy younger than 18 with moderate ulcerative colitis. The CDR3, as DNA: TGTGCCAGCAGCTTACAGACTAGCTACGAGCAGTACTTC. As protein: CASSLQTSYEQYF.